These 17 T cell receptor beta chains originate from one sample sequenced in a study of blood T cell repertoires in COVID-19. Assay: immunoSEQ multiplex PCR; the TCRdb copy retains only in-frame clones and omits some. The sample records about 300,000 clones, approximately 90% being singletons. Sequencing input: peripheral blood. The receptors stem from a woman between 25 and 40 years old with COVID-19, enrolled during active disease.

The gene calls are TRBV18 and TRBJ1-5, with D unclear. This CDR3 spans 14 amino acids. Germline lookup yields CDR1 KGHSH and CDR2 LQKENI. The V end was cut by 3 bases, the J end by 2 bases, with 8 bases between. The chain's CDR3 is CASSPPPGNQPQHF. CDR3 coding DNA: TGTGCCAGCTCACCTCCCCCGGGCAATCAGCCCCAGCATTTT.

This clone showed up just once. The chain's CDR3 is CASSYSTGQGYGYTF. CDR3 sequence (DNA): TGTGCCAGCAGTTACTCAACGGGTCAGGGCTATGGCTACACCTTC. The rearrangement links TRBV6-5 to TRBJ1-2, with D possibly TRBD1 on 5 matching bases. Trimming left V 0 bases short and J 4 bases short, with 12 bases between. Germline V gives CDR1 MNHEY, CDR2 SVGAGI. The CDR3 is 15 residues long.

The CDR3 nucleotides are TGTGCCAGCAGTTCCCTACGGGGTGGATATGGCTACACCTTC. This gives the protein CASSSLRGGYGYTF. This chain uses TRBV27 with TRBJ1-2, with D unclear. Germline V gives CDR1 MNHEY, CDR2 SMNVEV (reference sequence). Trimming took 4 bases from V and 5 from J, leaving 14 bases between them. This CDR3 region has 14 residues.

This rearrangement joins TRBV6-5 to TRBJ1-2; 8 bases match TRBD1. V lost 7 bases to trimming and J lost 4 bases; unmatched junction nucleotides: 5. Germline V gene lookup returns CDR1 MNHEY and CDR2 SVGAGI. The CDR3 covers 13 residues. The CDR3 DNA reads as TGTGCCAGCAACCCAGGGGGCGGCTATGGCTACACCTTC. This gives the protein CASNPGGGYGYTF.

This clone was counted a single time. The J gene is TRBJ1-5, the V gene TRBV28; D not certain. V shed 5 bases and J shed 6 bases, with 2 bases lying between them. Germline lookup yields CDR1 MDHEN and CDR2 SYDVKM. The CDR3 consists of 10 residues. This CDR3 reads CASSRQPQHF. The CDR3 DNA sequence: TGTGCCAGCAGTCGTCAGCCCCAGCATTTT.

CDR3 sequence: CASSSHGSYEQYF. For the CDR3, the DNA is TGTGCCAGCAGTTCCCACGGGAGCTACGAGCAGTACTTC. The J gene is TRBJ2-7, the V gene TRBV12-3 or TRBV12-4, with D perhaps TRBD2 (6 bases). CDR3 length: 13 amino acids. Trimming shortened V by 4 bases and J by 3 bases, and 10 bases separated the two germline ends.

The chain employs TRBV5-1 and TRBJ1-2, with 9 bases matching TRBD1. The junction had 3 bases not matched to a gene; V was cut back by 0 bases and J by 3 bases. The germline gives CDR1 SGHRS, CDR2 YFSETQ. The CDR3 has 15 residues. As DNA, the CDR3 is TGCGCCAGCAGCTTGGAGGGACAGGGAGACTATGGCTACACCTTC. Amino acid sequence: CASSLEGQGDYGYTF.

The gene calls are TRBV27 and TRBJ1-1, with TRBD1 matching 7 bases. The CDR3 contains 12 residues. V lost 4 bases, J lost 7 bases, and 3 bases stayed unmatched. Germline V gene lookup returns CDR1 MNHEY and CDR2 SMNVEV (reference sequence). CDR3 sequence reads: CASSSGQNEAFF. The CDR3 bases are TGTGCCAGCAGTTCGGGACAGAATGAAGCTTTCTTT.

This clone occurred once. The genes are TRBV7-9 and TRBJ2-1; 13 bases align to TRBD2. The CDR3 spans 15 residues. Per germline, CDR1 SEHNR and CDR2 FQNEAQ (reference sequence). V shed 3 bases, J shed 7 bases, and the junction held 3 bases outside the gene matches. The CDR3, as DNA: TGTGCCAGCAGCTTCGGACTAGCGGGAGAGAATGAGCAGTTCTTC. Protein sequence: CASSFGLAGENEQFF.

The chain carries TRBV6-6 and TRBJ1-6; D perhaps matches TRBD1 (6 bases). V was pared by 7 bases and J by 0 bases, with 13 bases between. The germline CDR1 and CDR2 sequences are MNHNY and SVGAGI (reference sequence). This CDR3 region has 16 residues. CDR3: CASIQGGSSYNSPLHF. The CDR3 DNA is TGTGCCAGCATACAGGGTGGGAGCTCCTATAATTCACCCCTCCACTTT.

This clone was seen once. The chain uses TRBV7-3 and TRBJ2-2, with TRBD2 matching 14 bases. The CDR3 is made up of 18 amino acids. V trimming: 5 bases; J trimming: 2 bases; junction bases outside the gene matches: 7. Germline CDR1 SGHTA, CDR2 FQGTGA. The CDR3 protein is CASSLIGLAGGNTGELFF. The DNA of the CDR3 is TGTGCCAGCAGCCTAATAGGACTAGCGGGAGGAAACACCGGGGAGCTGTTTTTT.

CDR3 DNA: TGTGCCAGCAGCCGCCTCGACAGGGACGGAAACATTCAGTACTTC. Translation gives CASSRLDRDGNIQYF. The genes are TRBV28 and TRBJ2-4, with 7 bases matching TRBD1. The CDR3 loop spans 15 amino acids. With 6 bases clipped from V and 6 bases from J, the junction kept 11 bases outside the gene matches. The germline CDR1 and CDR2 sequences are MDHEN and SYDVKM.

The rearrangement links TRBV2 to TRBJ2-7; 11 bases fit TRBD2. V gave up 6 bases and J gave up 6 bases; unmatched junction bases: 16. Germline V gene data show CDR1 as SNHLY and CDR2 as FYNNEI. This CDR3 spans 17 amino acids. The CDR3: CASRATSGILFSLEQYF. DNA for the CDR3: TGTGCCAGCAGGGCGACTAGCGGGATTCTTTTCTCTCTCGAGCAGTACTTC.

This clone was counted a single time. The rearrangement uses TRBV28 and TRBJ2-7; TRBD1 matches 7 bases. CDR1 and CDR2 (germline): MDHEN, SYDVKM. The CDR3 runs 17 residues. V lost 2 bases, J lost 0 bases, and 10 bases stayed unmatched. CDR3 in DNA: TGTGCCAGCAGTTTAGGGCAAGGGGGCCTCCGCTCCTACGAGCAGTACTTC. Encoded protein: CASSLGQGGLRSYEQYF.

This clone was detected once. The V gene is TRBV5-1, the J gene TRBJ2-1, with a weak D call TRBD2 (5 bases). Germline V gene data show CDR1 as SGHRS and CDR2 as YFSETQ. This CDR3 comprises 15 residues. Between the trimmed V and J ends, which lost 7 bases and 9 bases, there was a span of 23 bases. The CDR3 nucleotides read TGCGCCAGCGCCCCTAGGACCCTGCGCGAGGGTGAGCAGTTCTTC. This sequence encodes CASAPRTLREGEQFF.

The chain employs TRBV7-9 and TRBJ1-4, with D possibly matching TRBD1 (5 bases). The V end was cut by 1 base, the J end by 8 bases, with 14 bases between. The CDR3 totals 15 residues. Germline CDR1 reads SEHNR; CDR2 reads FQNEAQ (reference sequence). The CDR3 is CASSLGGTFGEKLFF. The CDR3 DNA reads TGTGCCAGCAGCTTAGGGGGGACTTTCGGGGAAAAACTGTTTTTT.

This clone was observed a few times. The chain couples TRBV2 to TRBJ2-7; TRBD1 agrees at 9 bases. The trim removed 5 bases at V and 7 bases at J, leaving 6 bases unmatched. CDR3 size: 13 residues. Germline V CDR1 and CDR2: SNHLY, FYNNEI. This CDR3 is CASSLQGAVEQYF. CDR3 sequence (DNA): TGTGCCAGCAGTTTACAGGGGGCCGTAGAGCAGTACTTC.